These T cell receptor beta chains were read from a single sample in a study of memory CD4+ T cells and cytomegalovirus serostatus. Assay: immunoSEQ multiplex PCR; the TCRdb copy retains only in-frame clones and omits some. The sample carries around 60,000 clones, roughly 80% recorded once. Sequenced sample: memory CD4+ T cells from blood. The source is an adult in good health and CMV-seronegative. CDR3s include the opening cysteine and the closing phenylalanine or tryptophan. D genes are given only for firm matches. Not all rows give a size; the values are once, few, many and, for expanded clones, a class.

size,J,V,D,CDR3,DNA
once,TRBJ2-7,TRBV6-4,TRBD2,CASRLGLAESIYEQYF,TGTGCCAGCAGGTTGGGACTAGCGGAGAGTATATACGAGCAGTACTTC
.,TRBJ2-2,TRBV4-2,TRBD1,CASSPQGVYTGELFF,TGTGCCAGCAGCCCTCAGGGGGTGTACACCGGGGAGCTGTTTTTT
once,TRBJ1-5,TRBV30,.,CAWSRFNNQPQHF,TGTGCCTGGAGCCGATTTAACAATCAGCCCCAGCATTTT
.,TRBJ2-1,TRBV30,.,CWGSSYNEQFF,TGCTGGGGGAGCTCCTACAATGAGCAGTTCTTC
.,TRBJ1-5,TRBV10-3,.,CAISDGTLNQPQHF,TGTGCCATCAGTGACGGGACACTGAATCAGCCCCAGCATTTT
.,TRBJ1-1,TRBV5-1,.,CASSLGGSLNTEAFF,TGCGCCAGCAGCTTGGGCGGCAGTCTGAACACTGAAGCTTTCTTT
.,TRBJ2-5,TRBV10-1,TRBD1,CASSEGQGIQETQYF,TGCGCCAGCAGTGAGGGACAGGGGATACAAGAGACCCAGTACTTC
.,TRBJ2-2,TRBV19,.,CASKQSLTSSSDTGELFF,TGTGCCAGTAAACAGTCCCTAACCTCCAGCTCGGACACCGGGGAGCTGTTTTTT
.,TRBJ1-1,TRBV28,.,CASSLGDTEAFF,TGTGCCAGCAGTTTAGGTGACACTGAAGCTTTCTTT
.,TRBJ2-7,TRBV19,.,CASSISQVSSYEQYF,TGTGCCAGTAGTATTTCACAGGTGAGCTCCTACGAGCAGTACTTC
.,TRBJ2-7,TRBV14,.,CASSQVRGYEQYF,TGTGCCAGCAGCCAAGTCCGCGGATACGAGCAGTACTTC
.,TRBJ2-3,TRBV11-2,.,CASSYTDTQYF,TGTGCCAGCAGCTACACAGATACGCAGTATTTT
.,TRBJ1-3,TRBV4-3,.,CASSQGQQTGSGNTIYF,TGCGCCAGCAGCCAAGGCCAGCAAACAGGCTCTGGAAACACCATATATTTT
.,TRBJ2-3,TRBV25-1,.,CASSEFESGDTQYF,TGTGCCAGCAGTGAATTCGAAAGCGGAGATACGCAGTATTTT
few,TRBJ1-2,TRBV30,.,CAWSPTGLGYTF,TGTGCCTGGAGTCCTACAGGCTTAGGCTACACCTTC
many,TRBJ2-7,TRBV19,TRBD1,CASSTQTGTGYEQYF,TGTGCCAGTAGTACCCAAACCGGGACAGGCTACGAGCAGTACTTC
.,TRBJ2-3,TRBV27,.,CASSLEGADTQYF,TGTGCCAGCAGTTTAGAGGGAGCAGATACGCAGTATTTT
.,TRBJ1-1,TRBV7-9,.,CASTRDIEAFF,TGTGCCAGCACCCGGGATATAGAAGCTTTCTTT
once,TRBJ1-5,TRBV10-3,.,CAINGGDSNQPQHF,TGTGCCATCAACGGAGGGGATAGCAATCAGCCCCAGCATTTT
few,TRBJ2-2,TRBV10-3,TRBD2,CAIRVSGRANTGELFF,TGTGCCATCCGGGTGTCCGGGAGGGCGAACACCGGGGAGCTGTTTTTT
.,TRBJ2-1,TRBV7-2,.,CASSGRGSYNEQFF,TGTGCCAGCAGCGGCAGGGGTTCCTACAATGAGCAGTTCTTC
.,TRBJ1-3,TRBV4-2,.,CASSQDGVGGGNTIYF,TGTGCCAGCAGCCAAGATGGAGTAGGAGGAGGAAACACCATATATTTT
.,TRBJ1-4,TRBV5-4,TRBD1,CASSLGQGGNEKLFF,TGTGCCAGCAGCTTAGGACAGGGGGGGAATGAAAAACTGTTTTTT
.,TRBJ1-1,TRBV5-1,.,CASSSMTTNTEAFF,TGCGCCAGCAGCTCCATGACAACTAACACTGAAGCTTTCTTT
.,TRBJ1-5,TRBV28,.,CASSYGGQLNQPQHF,TGTGCCAGCAGTTATGGAGGACAGCTGAATCAGCCCCAGCATTTT
once,TRBJ2-1,TRBV2,.,CASKFTLTVNEQFF,TGTGCCAGCAAGTTCACACTAACCGTTAATGAGCAGTTCTTC
.,TRBJ1-1,TRBV18,.,CASSPPSGGSNTEAFF,TGTGCCAGCTCACCACCGAGCGGGGGATCGAACACTGAAGCTTTCTTT